One and the same sample provided the 28 T cell receptor beta chains below, sequenced in a study of CD8+ T cells in alopecia areata. The treatment is: oral pan-JAK inhibitor, 5-10 mg twice daily. The sequencing template was cDNA reverse transcribed from extracted RNA. TCRdb keeps only in-frame clones here, not all; method: immunoSEQ multiplex PCR. This table has about 210,000 clones, more than 45% appearing once. The starting material was CD4+ T cells sorted from blood, obtained at week 4, from a patient treated with tofacitinib. These receptor sequences come from a human donor with alopecia areata.

This clone was observed a few times. The DNA for the CDR3 is TGTGCCATCAAGGGACAGGCGACGAGTAACTATGGCTACACCTTC. It yields the protein CAIKGQATSNYGYTF. The J gene is TRBJ1-2, the V gene TRBV10-3; 8 positions match TRBD1. Germline CDR1 ENHRY, CDR2 SYGVKD. V was pared by 7 bases and J by 1 base, with 8 bases of the junction left unmatched. The CDR3 is made up of 15 amino acids.

V usage is TRBV27 and J usage is TRBJ2-1; TRBD2 might be the D (6 bases). Germline-derived CDR1 and CDR2 are MNHEY and SMNVEV (reference sequence). V was pared by 3 bases and J by 9 bases, with 18 bases between. This CDR3 is 15 amino acids long. The CDR3, as DNA: TGTGCCAGCAGTTTTTTAGGAGGGGCCCTCCTTGAGCAGTTCTTC. Encoded protein: CASSFLGGALLEQFF.

The CDR3 here is CASGLGDFGTQYF. The CDR3 bases are TGTGCTAGTGGTTTGGGAGACTTTGGTACGCAGTATTTT. The chain is built from TRBV12-5 and TRBJ2-3, with no clear D. CDR3 size: 13 residues. V was shortened by 1 base and J by 8 bases, with 10 bases between the two germline ends. Germline CDR1 LGHNT, CDR2 FRNRAP.

The gene calls are TRBV29-1 and TRBJ1-5; the D is unclear. Germline CDR1 SQVTM, CDR2 ANQGSEA. The V and J ends lost 0 bases and 0 bases respectively, with 3 bases between them. The CDR3 spans 13 residues. The CDR3 reads CSVEDDSNQPQHF. The CDR3 DNA reads TGCAGCGTTGAAGACGATAGCAATCAGCCCCAGCATTTT.

The chain links TRBV4-2 to TRBJ1-1, with 8 bases that match TRBD1. V trimming: 5 bases; J trimming: 2 bases; junction bases outside the gene matches: 4. This CDR3 spans 14 amino acids. Germline assignment: CDR1 LGHNA and CDR2 YNFKEQ. CDR3 residues: CASSAQGGNTEAFF. The CDR3 DNA sequence: TGTGCCAGCAGCGCACAGGGGGGAAACACTGAAGCTTTCTTT.

About this clone itself: The sample contains more than one DNA sequence encoding this CDR3. The gene calls are TRBV29-1 and TRBJ1-1; D gene unclear. V dropped 3 bases and J dropped 0 bases, with 8 bases sitting between them. Germline loops: CDR1 SQVTM, CDR2 ANQGSEA. This CDR3 region has 13 residues. CDR3 nucleotide sequence: TGCAGCGTTGATCGTGGTGTGAACACTGAAGCTTTCTTT. As protein: CSVDRGVNTEAFF.

The V call is TRBV19, the J call TRBJ2-2, with D perhaps being TRBD1 or TRBD2 (6 bases each). Germline-derived CDR1 and CDR2 are LNHDA and SQIVND (reference sequence). V was pared by 5 bases and J by 3 bases, with 16 bases between. This CDR3 contains 16 residues. This CDR3 reads CASSPTGGADTGELFF. The CDR3 coding sequence is TGTGCCAGTAGTCCCACCGGGGGCGCGGACACCGGGGAGCTGTTTTTT.

V usage is TRBV29-1 and J usage is TRBJ1-1, with a tentative D call TRBD1 (6 bases). The V and J ends lost 7 bases and 0 bases respectively, with 15 bases between them. The germline V gene has CDR1 SQVTM and CDR2 ANQGSEA. CDR3 length: 14 residues. Here the CDR3 DNA reads TGCAGCGCATCACAGGGTAACTTGAACACTGAAGCTTTCTTT. Encoded protein: CSASQGNLNTEAFF.

The chain carries TRBV5-1 and TRBJ1-1; 8 nucleotides align to TRBD1. Germline-derived CDR1 and CDR2 are SGHRS and YFSETQ. The ends lost 4 bases at V and 3 bases at J; junction bases unmatched: 8. CDR3 length: 15 amino acids. The CDR3 coding sequence is TGCGCCAGCAGCAAGCAGGGGGCGGAGGACACTGAAGCTTTCTTT. As protein: CASSKQGAEDTEAFF. Looking up the rest from reference TRBV5-1 and TRBJ1-1 gives the full variable domain: KAGVTQTPRYLIKTRGQQVTLSCSPISGHRSVSWYQQTPGQGLQFLFEYFSETQRNKGNFPGRFSGRQFSNSRSEMNVSTLELGDSALYLCASSKQGAEDTEAFFGQGTRLTVV.

This clone appeared a few times. V and J are TRBV30 and TRBJ1-1, with D perhaps matching TRBD1 (6 bases). Germline V gene lookup returns CDR1 GTSNPN and CDR2 SVGIG (reference sequence). V lost 5 bases to trimming and J lost 6 bases, with 19 bases between them. The CDR3 contains 14 residues. CDR3 sequence: CAWEPLTGTAEAFF. The DNA of the CDR3 is TGTGCCTGGGAACCTCTAACAGGGACGGCTGAAGCTTTCTTT.

This clone appeared a few times. The V and J genes are TRBV5-1 and TRBJ2-3; possible D gene TRBD2, 6 bases. This CDR3 contains 17 residues. Germline loops: CDR1 SGHRS, CDR2 YFSETQ. Trimming shortened V by 4 bases and J by 0 bases, and 18 bases separated the two germline ends. CDR3 in amino acids: CASSPHAQRGSTDTQYF. DNA for the CDR3: TGCGCCAGCAGCCCCCATGCCCAACGGGGGAGCACAGATACGCAGTATTTT.

In its sample, this clone was seen once. This chain links TRBV7-6 with TRBJ2-7; the match to TRBD1 covers 7 bases. Germline CDR1 SGHVS, CDR2 FNYEAQ. The length of the CDR3 is 14 residues. V was clipped by 1 base and J by 0 bases; unmatched bases: 0. This CDR3 reads CASSLGTGSYEQYF. The CDR3 bases are TGTGCCAGCAGCTTAGGGACAGGCTCCTACGAGCAGTACTTC.

The rearrangement uses TRBV9 and TRBJ2-1; D gene ambiguous. Deletions cut 0 bases from V and 4 bases from J, with 8 bases between. The CDR3 has 14 amino acids. Germline assignment: CDR1 SGDLS and CDR2 YYNGEE. This CDR3 reads CASSVEQTYNEQFF. The DNA of the CDR3 is TGTGCCAGCAGCGTAGAACAGACTTACAATGAGCAGTTCTTC.

In its sample, this clone was seen many times. The chain recombines TRBV19 with TRBJ1-5; 8 positions agree with TRBD1. The CDR3 runs to 13 residues. The germline V gene encodes CDR1 LNHDA and CDR2 SQIVND (reference sequence). With 8 bases clipped from V and 5 bases from J, the junction kept 5 bases outside the gene matches. The CDR3 spells CASGQGWYQPQHF. The CDR3 nucleotides read TGTGCCAGTGGACAGGGATGGTATCAGCCCCAGCATTTT.

This clone has just a few counts. This chain links TRBV29-1 with TRBJ2-2; D gene uncertain. Germline values: CDR1 SQVTM, CDR2 ANQGSEA. The V end lost 4 bases, the J end lost 1 base, and 7 bases lay between the germline ends. The CDR3 consists of 13 residues. This chain's CDR3 is CSVATGNTGELFF. In nucleotides, the CDR3 is TGCAGCGTTGCGACCGGGAACACCGGGGAGCTGTTTTTT.

This clone has just a few counts. J is TRBJ2-5 and V is TRBV10-1; D might be TRBD1 (6 bases). The germline V and J ends were trimmed by 6 bases and 1 base, with 9 bases remaining between them. The V gene's germline CDR1 is WNHNN and CDR2 SYGVQD (reference sequence). There are 13 residues in the CDR3. CDR3 coding DNA: TGCGCCAGCAGCCGACAGGTCCAAGAGACCCAGTACTTC. Translated: CASSRQVQETQYF.

This clone has just a few counts. The chain links TRBV29-1 to TRBJ2-2; TRBD2 might be the D (5 bases). Germline CDR1 is SQVTM and CDR2 is ANQGSEA. The CDR3 totals 14 residues. The V gene lost 7 bases and the J gene lost 5 bases, with 17 bases spanning the gap. The CDR3 sequence is CSANSGGGTGELFF. The CDR3 nucleotides are TGCAGCGCCAACTCCGGAGGTGGGACCGGGGAGCTGTTTTTT.

The chain combines TRBV30 with TRBJ1-6; 9 nucleotides match TRBD1. Germline V gene lookup returns CDR1 GTSNPN and CDR2 SVGIG (reference sequence). The trim removed 2 bases at V and 3 bases at J, leaving 2 bases unmatched. The CDR3 runs 15 residues. The CDR3 DNA follows: TGTGCCTGGAGTCCGGGACAGGGCTATAATTCACCCCTCCACTTT. This sequence encodes CAWSPGQGYNSPLHF.

The genes are TRBV29-1 and TRBJ1-2, with 8 positions matching TRBD1. Germline values: CDR1 SQVTM, CDR2 ANQGSEA. The V segment lost 5 bases and the J segment 8 bases; nucleotides outside the gene matches: 13. This CDR3 has 14 amino acids. The CDR3 nucleotides are TGCAGCGTTTACCTCTTCGGACAGGGAGAAGGCTACACCTTC. Translated, it gives CSVYLFGQGEGYTF.

The chain joins TRBV4-1 to TRBJ1-2; 9 bases fit TRBD1. This CDR3 has 13 residues. Germline trimming cut 8 bases from V and 5 bases from J; bases unmatched to any gene: 6. Germline CDR1 reads MGHRA; CDR2 reads YSYEKL. CDR3 bases: TGCGCCAGCGGAACAGGGGGCGGGTATGGCTACACCTTC. Protein product: CASGTGGGYGYTF.

J is TRBJ1-5 and V is TRBV5-6; 7 positions agree with TRBD1. This CDR3 spans 13 amino acids. Trimming cost V 0 bases and J 9 bases; bases outside gene matches: 3. The V gene's germline CDR1 is SGHDT and CDR2 YYEEEE. The CDR3 nucleotides read TGTGCCAGCAGCTTGGAAGGGGGCCCGCCCCAGCATTTT. Its translation: CASSLEGGPPQHF.

The V gene is TRBV29-1, the J gene TRBJ2-1, with D possibly matching TRBD1 (5 bases). Trimming left V 4 bases short and J 10 bases short, with 20 bases between. The germline CDR1 and CDR2 sequences are SQVTM and ANQGSEA. This CDR3 has 14 amino acids. CDR3 in DNA: TGCAGCGTTGTCAGCCAGGGTTCGGGCGTCGAGCAGTTCTTC. Translation: CSVVSQGSGVEQFF.

The rearrangement uses TRBV7-2 and TRBJ1-1; the match to TRBD1 covers 8 bases. CDR3 length: 15 residues. Germline V CDR1 and CDR2: SGHTA, FQGNSA. V lost 2 bases, J lost 4 bases, and 6 bases stayed unmatched. CDR3 region: CASSLSTDRGTEAFF. The CDR3 nucleotides are TGTGCCAGCAGCTTAAGCACCGACAGGGGCACTGAAGCTTTCTTT.

This chain links TRBV7-9 with TRBJ2-1; 7 bases are a match to TRBD1. Trimming took 5 bases from V and 2 from J; bases not matched to a gene: 6. The V gene's germline CDR1 is SEHNR and CDR2 FQNEAQ (reference sequence). The CDR3 covers 15 residues. CDR3 nucleotide sequence: TGTGCCAGCAGCCACGACAGGGCCACCTACAATGAGCAGTTCTTC. It encodes CASSHDRATYNEQFF. Combining the CDR3 with reference TRBV7-9 and TRBJ2-1 gives the whole variable domain DTGVSQNPRHKITKRGQNVTFRCDPISEHNRLYWYRQTLGQGPEFLTYFQNEAQLEKSRLLSDRFSAERPKGSFSTLEIQRTEQGDSAMYLCASSHDRATYNEQFFGPGTRLTVL.

The chain is built from TRBV30 and TRBJ1-5; D is possibly TRBD1 (6 bases). The ends were cut back, 3 bases at V and 3 bases at J, with 15 bases in the middle. The CDR3 covers 15 residues. Germline V gives CDR1 GTSNPN, CDR2 SVGIG (reference sequence). CDR3 sequence: CAWRAQTGHNQPQHF. The CDR3 bases are TGTGCCTGGAGAGCCCAAACAGGGCACAATCAGCCCCAGCATTTT.

The chain recombines TRBV28 with TRBJ1-2, with D possibly matching TRBD1 (6 bases). Trimming shortened V by 8 bases and J by 5 bases, and 18 bases separated the two germline ends. The CDR3 contains 14 residues. Germline lookup yields CDR1 MDHEN and CDR2 SYDVKM. CDR3 coding DNA: TGTGCCAGCCGGGGGCAGGGCTACACTTATGGCTACACCTTC. Its translation is CASRGQGYTYGYTF.

The V and J genes are TRBV11-3 and TRBJ2-7; TRBD1 is a possible D gene (6 bases). The CDR3 extends over 12 amino acids. The germline V and J ends were trimmed by 2 bases and 4 bases, with 6 bases remaining between them. Per the germline V gene, CDR1 is SGHNT and CDR2 is YENEEA. DNA for the CDR3: TGTGCCAGCAGCTTACAGGGGTACGAGCAGTACTTC. It encodes CASSLQGYEQYF. The variable domain in full, with the rest retrieved from reference TRBV11-3 and TRBJ2-7, is EAGVVQSPRYKIIEKKQPVAFWCNPISGHNTLYWYLQNLGQGPELLIRYENEEAVDDSQLPKDRFSAERLKGVDSTLKIQPAELGDSAVYLCASSLQGYEQYFGPGTRLTVT.

This chain links TRBV2 with TRBJ2-7; D not resolved. Trimming pared 8 bases from V and 3 bases from J, leaving 17 bases between. The germline CDR1 and CDR2 sequences are SNHLY and FYNNEI. The CDR3 is 14 residues long. The CDR3 loop reads CASPPDNKLYEQYF. For the CDR3, the DNA is TGTGCCAGCCCCCCCGACAACAAACTCTACGAGCAGTACTTC.